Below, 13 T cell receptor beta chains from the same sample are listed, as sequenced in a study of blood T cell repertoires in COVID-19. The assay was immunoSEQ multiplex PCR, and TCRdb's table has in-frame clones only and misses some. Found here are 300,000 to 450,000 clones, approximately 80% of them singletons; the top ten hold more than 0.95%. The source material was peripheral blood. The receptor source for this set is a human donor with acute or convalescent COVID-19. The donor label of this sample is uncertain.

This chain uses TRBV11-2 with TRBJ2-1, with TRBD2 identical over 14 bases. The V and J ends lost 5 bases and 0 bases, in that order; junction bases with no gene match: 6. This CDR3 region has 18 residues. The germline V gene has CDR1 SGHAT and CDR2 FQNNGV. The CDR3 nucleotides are TGTGCCAGCAGCCTGGGACTAGCGGGGGCCAACTCCTACAATGAGCAGTTCTTC. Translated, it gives CASSLGLAGANSYNEQFF.

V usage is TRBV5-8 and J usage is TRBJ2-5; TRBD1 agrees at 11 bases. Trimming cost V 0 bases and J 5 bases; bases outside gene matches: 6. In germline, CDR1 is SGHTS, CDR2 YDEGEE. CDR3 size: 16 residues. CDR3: CASSLGTGGFRETQYF. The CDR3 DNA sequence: TGTGCCAGCAGCTTGGGGACAGGGGGCTTTCGGGAGACCCAGTACTTC.

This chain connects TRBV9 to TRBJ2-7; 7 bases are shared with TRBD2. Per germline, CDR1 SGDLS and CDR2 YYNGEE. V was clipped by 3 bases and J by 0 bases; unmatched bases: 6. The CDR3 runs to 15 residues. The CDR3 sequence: CASSAHSGPSYEQYF. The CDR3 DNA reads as TGTGCCAGCAGCGCACATAGCGGGCCCTCCTACGAGCAGTACTTC.

The CDR3 nucleotides read TGTGCCAGTAGTACCCACGCTGCAACTCAAGAGACCCAGTACTTC. It encodes CASSTHAATQETQYF. The rearrangement joins TRBV19 to TRBJ2-5; D uncertain. Germline values: CDR1 LNHDA, CDR2 SQIVND (reference sequence). CDR3 length equals 15 residues. The V and J ends lost 4 bases and 2 bases respectively, with 14 bases between them.

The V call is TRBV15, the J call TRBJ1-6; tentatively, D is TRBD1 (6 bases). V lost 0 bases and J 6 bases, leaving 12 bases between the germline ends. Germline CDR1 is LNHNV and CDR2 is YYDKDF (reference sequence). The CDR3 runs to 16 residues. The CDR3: CATSRDPQGFNSPLHF. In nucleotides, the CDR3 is TGTGCCACCAGCAGAGATCCCCAGGGGTTTAATTCACCCCTCCACTTT.

Here the CDR3 reads CASSRRGPAVDTQYF. The CDR3, as DNA: TGTGCCAGCAGTCGTAGGGGGCCTGCTGTGGATACGCAGTATTTT. The chain joins TRBV5-6 to TRBJ2-3, with TRBD1 matching over 7 bases. The junction had 12 bases not matched to a gene; V was cut back by 5 bases and J by 6 bases. The V gene's germline CDR1 is SGHDT and CDR2 YYEEEE. The CDR3 is made up of 15 amino acids. The entire variable domain, with the rest obtained from reference TRBV5-6 and TRBJ2-3, is as follows: DAGVTQSPTHLIKTRGQQVTLRCSPKSGHDTVSWYQQALGQGPQFIFQYYEEEERQRGNFPDRFSGHQFPNYSSELNVNALLLGDSALYLCASSRRGPAVDTQYFGPGTRLTVL.

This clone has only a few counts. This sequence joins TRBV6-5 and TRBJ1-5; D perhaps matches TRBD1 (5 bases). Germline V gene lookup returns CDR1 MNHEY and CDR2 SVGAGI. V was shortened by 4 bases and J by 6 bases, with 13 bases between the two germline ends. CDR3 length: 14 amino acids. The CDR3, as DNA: TGTGCCAGCAGTTTAATCCAGGGTAGTCAGCCCCAGCATTTT. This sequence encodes CASSLIQGSQPQHF.

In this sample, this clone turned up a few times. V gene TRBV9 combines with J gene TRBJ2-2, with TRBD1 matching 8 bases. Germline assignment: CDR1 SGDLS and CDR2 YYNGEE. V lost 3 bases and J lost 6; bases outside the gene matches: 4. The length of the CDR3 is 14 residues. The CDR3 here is CASSAGQVAGELFF. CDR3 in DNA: TGTGCCAGCAGCGCGGGACAGGTCGCCGGGGAGCTGTTTTTT.

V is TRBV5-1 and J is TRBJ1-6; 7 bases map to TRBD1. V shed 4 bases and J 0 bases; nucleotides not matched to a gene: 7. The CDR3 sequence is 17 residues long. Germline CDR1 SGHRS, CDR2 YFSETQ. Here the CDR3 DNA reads TGCGCCAGCAGCCCCCAGGGACAGAGCTCCTATAATTCACCCCTCCACTTT. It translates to CASSPQGQSSYNSPLHF.

CDR3 sequence reads: CASSPRRENTEAFF. The CDR3 region has the DNA TGTGCCAGCTCACCAAGGAGGGAGAACACTGAAGCTTTCTTT. The chain uses TRBV18 and TRBJ1-1; D is unclear. This CDR3 contains 14 residues. The germline V gene encodes CDR1 KGHSH and CDR2 LQKENI. V was shortened by 2 bases and J by 1 base, with 8 bases between the two germline ends.

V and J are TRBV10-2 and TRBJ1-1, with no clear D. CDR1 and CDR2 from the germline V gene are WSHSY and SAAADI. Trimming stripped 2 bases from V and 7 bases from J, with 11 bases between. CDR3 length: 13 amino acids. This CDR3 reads CASSEDWVNEAFF. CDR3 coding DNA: TGCGCCAGCAGTGAGGACTGGGTTAATGAAGCTTTCTTT.

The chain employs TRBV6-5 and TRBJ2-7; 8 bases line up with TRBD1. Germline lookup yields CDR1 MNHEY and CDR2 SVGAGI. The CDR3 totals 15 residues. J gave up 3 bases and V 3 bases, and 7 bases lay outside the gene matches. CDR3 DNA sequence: TGTGCCAGCAGTTATCGACAGGGGTCACTCTACGAGCAGTACTTC. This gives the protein CASSYRQGSLYEQYF.

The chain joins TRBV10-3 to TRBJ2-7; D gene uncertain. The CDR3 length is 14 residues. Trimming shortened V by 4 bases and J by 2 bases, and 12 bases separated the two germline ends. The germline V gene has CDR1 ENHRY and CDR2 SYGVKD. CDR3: CAISGGSQTYEQYF. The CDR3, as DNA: TGTGCCATCAGTGGTGGCTCTCAGACCTACGAGCAGTACTTC.